This T cell receptor beta chain was recorded in a study of cytotoxic CD8 clonotypes in ibrutinib-treated CLL. Notes on the study in general: With treatment, public clonotypes, which were uncommon, either contracted or remained stable.

Produced via immunoSEQ multiplex PCR; TCRdb's table is partial and in-frame only. In the table there are some 200,000 clones, 60% to 80% of which are singletons. CDR3 size: 15 residues. The germline V and J ends were trimmed by 7 bases and 0 bases, with 16 bases remaining between them. Germline V CDR1 and CDR2: LNHDA, SQIVND (reference sequence). Regarding this clone: The antigen remains undetermined.

J is TRBJ2-7 and V is TRBV19; TRBD1 or TRBD2 may be the D gene (5 bases each). This sequence originates from a human donor with chronic lymphocytic leukemia. Sample: PBMCs, taken after 12 months of ibrutinib treatment. CDR3 loop: CASTPGTYSSYEQYF. Here the CDR3 DNA reads TGTGCCAGTACCCCCGGGACCTATAGCTCCTACGAGCAGTACTTC.